What follows are 17 T cell receptor beta chains derived from one specimen sequenced in a study of human T cells and chemical hapten exposure. Time point noted: healthy volunteer bleed at 2 weeks. Extraction yielded total RNA from whole blood (unfractionated). TCRdb re-analysed the RACE reads in MiXCR, keeping a single row per CDR3 protein. The sample has some 120,000 distinct CDR3 sequences; more than 7.5% are singletons. The material sequenced was whole blood. The source of these receptors is a male donor in good health. Some clones in this sample may be carry-over from other donors' samples.

This clonotype has a handful of counts. The chain carries TRBV6-5 and TRBJ1-1; unclear D gene. Looked up from germline, CDR1 is MNHEY and CDR2 is SVGAGI. Trimming stripped 2 bases from V and 1 base from J, with 5 bases between. CDR3 length equals 13 residues. The DNA of the CDR3 is TGTGCCAGCAGTTACAGGTGGAACACTGAAGCTTTCTTT. The encoded protein is CASSYRWNTEAFF.

Points on this clonotype: This is likely a read error, given that the CDR3 carries no conserved phenylalanine or tryptophan at its end. V usage is TRBV5-4 and J usage is TRBJ2-7; 11 nucleotides match TRBD2. Losses at the gene ends were 4 bases for V and 7 bases for J; bases not matched to a gene: 7. Looked up from germline, CDR1 is SGHNT and CDR2 is YYREEE (reference sequence). The CDR3 extends over 14 amino acids. The CDR3 DNA is TGTGCCAGCAGCGGGGGACTAGCGGTCAGGGAGCAGTACTAC. It codes for CASSGGLAVREQYY.

This chain uses TRBV7-6 with TRBJ2-7; 9 nucleotides line up with TRBD2. J gave up 5 bases and V 5 bases, and 16 bases lay outside the gene matches. Germline V gene data show CDR1 as SGHVS and CDR2 as FNYEAQ. The CDR3 consists of 17 residues. Here the CDR3 reads CASSPGPGRGGLHEQYF. The CDR3 DNA sequence: TGTGCCAGCAGCCCGGGCCCCGGGCGGGGGGGCCTCCACGAGCAGTACTTC.

This clonotype was recorded many times. The V gene is TRBV7-2, the J gene TRBJ1-2; 8 nucleotides agree with TRBD1. CDR3 size: 14 residues. The junction had 6 bases not matched to a gene; V was cut back by 1 base and J by 8 bases. Germline lookup yields CDR1 SGHTA and CDR2 FQGNSA. As DNA, the CDR3 is TGTGCCAGCAGCTTAGGGACAGGGAATCGCGGCTACACCTTC. Translating it yields CASSLGTGNRGYTF.

There are a few counts of this clonotype. The genes are TRBV20-1 and TRBJ2-3; D remains ambiguous. The germline CDR1 and CDR2 sequences are DFQATT and SNEGSKA (reference sequence). This CDR3 region has 15 residues. V lost 0 bases to trimming and J lost 0 bases, with 10 bases between them. Here the CDR3 DNA reads TGCAGTGCTAGAGATGCCCGACGAAGCACAGATACGCAGTATTTT. Its protein product is CSARDARRSTDTQYF.

The rearrangement links TRBV6-5 to TRBJ2-2; D perhaps matches TRBD1 (5 bases). The CDR3 covers 13 residues. Germline assignment: CDR1 MNHEY and CDR2 SVGAGI. Trimming took 0 bases from V and 7 from J, leaving 6 bases between them. For the CDR3, the DNA is TGTGCCAGCAGTTACTCACAGGTCGGGGAGCTGTTTTTT. It encodes CASSYSQVGELFF.

Only one count was recorded for this clonotype. A much larger clone lies one base from this, so it may be a read error. The J gene is TRBJ2-7, the V gene TRBV11-2; the match to TRBD2 covers 9 bases. Germline CDR1 reads SGHAT; CDR2 reads FQNNGV. The CDR3 runs 15 residues. CDR3 DNA sequence: TGTACCAGCAGCTTAGGGACTAGCCTGACCCTCGCTGGGTACTTC. Protein: CTSSLGTSLTLAGYF.

This chain links TRBV5-1 with TRBJ2-1; 8 nucleotides align to TRBD2. The junction had 8 bases not matched to a gene; V was cut back by 1 base and J by 8 bases. The length of the CDR3 is 15 residues. Germline-derived CDR1 and CDR2 are SGHRS and YFSETQ. This chain's CDR3 is CASSLQSGSRDEQFF. CDR3 bases: TGCGCCAGCAGCTTGCAAAGCGGGAGTCGGGATGAGCAGTTCTTC.

This clonotype was counted many times. The rearrangement uses TRBV27 and TRBJ1-1; TRBD1 agrees at 9 bases. Germline CDR1 MNHEY, CDR2 SMNVEV (reference sequence). CDR3 length: 16 amino acids. Germline trimming cut 3 bases from V and 7 bases from J; bases unmatched to any gene: 12. The chain's CDR3 is CASSLVRDRVEIEAFF. Here the CDR3 DNA reads TGTGCCAGCAGTTTGGTCCGGGACAGGGTGGAGATTGAAGCTTTCTTT.

This clonotype was seen more than once but under ten times. The CDR3 protein is CASSPAPGSDEQYF. CDR3 DNA sequence: TGTGCCAGCAGCCCCGCCCCAGGGTCAGACGAGCAGTACTTC. This chain uses TRBV5-8 with TRBJ2-7; perhaps TRBD1 as D (5 bases). Trimming removed 4 bases at V and 5 bases at J, with 16 bases between. The CDR3 consists of 14 residues. Germline V lookup: CDR1 SGHTS, CDR2 YDEGEE.

The sample holds many counts of this clonotype. The chain joins TRBV12-5 to TRBJ2-1; TRBD2 aligns across 9 bases. The germline CDR1 and CDR2 sequences are LGHNT and FRNRAP. The CDR3 spans 15 residues. Trimming took 3 bases from V and 2 from J; bases not matched to a gene: 2. The CDR3 DNA reads as TGTGCTAGTGGTTTCGTAGCGGGGGCCTACAATGAGCAGTTCTTC. This encodes CASGFVAGAYNEQFF.

V is TRBV7-2 and J is TRBJ2-3, with 14 bases that match TRBD2. Trimming at V came to 6 bases and at J to 5 bases, leaving 13 bases not matched to a gene. CDR3 length equals 18 residues. Germline V gene data show CDR1 as SGHTA and CDR2 as FQGNSA. The DNA for the CDR3 is TGTGCCAGCAGTAAGACGGCCGGGACTAGCGGGGGACTAGATACGCAGTATTTT. Protein product: CASSKTAGTSGGLDTQYF.

There are many counts of this clonotype. This chain connects TRBV20-1 to TRBJ1-1; possibly TRBD1 for D (6 bases). The CDR3 covers 14 residues. V dropped 3 bases and J dropped 5 bases, with 16 bases sitting between them. Germline CDR1 and CDR2: DFQATT and SNEGSKA (reference sequence). In nucleotides, the CDR3 is TGCAGTGCTAGTTTGAGGGGGAGAAGGACTGAAGCTTTCTTT. Encoded protein: CSASLRGRRTEAFF.

The genes are TRBV11-2 and TRBJ2-3; TRBD1 matches 10 bases. V gave up 2 bases and J gave up 4 bases; unmatched junction bases: 12. Germline V gene data show CDR1 as SGHAT and CDR2 as FQNNGV. This CDR3 has 18 amino acids. CDR3 sequence reads: CASSLFPADRGLADTQYF. CDR3 bases: TGTGCCAGCAGCTTATTCCCCGCCGACAGGGGGCTTGCAGATACGCAGTATTTT.

This chain connects TRBV7-8 to TRBJ2-2; 8 nucleotides agree with TRBD1. The germline V gene has CDR1 SGHVS and CDR2 FQNEAQ. J gave up 4 bases and V 0 bases, and 4 bases lay outside the gene matches. CDR3 length equals 16 residues. CDR3 in amino acids: CASSLARTGTTGELFF. The CDR3 DNA is TGTGCCAGCAGCTTAGCGCGGACAGGGACCACCGGGGAGCTGTTTTTT.

V and J are TRBV30 and TRBJ1-5; tentative D call: TRBD1 (5 bases). Trimming pared 3 bases from V and 2 bases from J, leaving 14 bases between. The CDR3 runs 15 residues. Per the germline V gene, CDR1 is GTSNPN and CDR2 is SVGIG (reference sequence). The CDR3 protein is CAWSGSFRGNQPQHF. In DNA form, the CDR3 reads TGTGCCTGGAGCGGGAGCTTCAGGGGCAATCAGCCCCAGCATTTT. The entire variable domain, with the rest obtained from reference TRBV30 and TRBJ1-5, is as follows: SQTIHQWPATLVQPVGSPLSLECTVEGTSNPNLYWYRQAAGRGLQLLFYSVGIGQISSEVPQNLSASRPQDRQFILSSKKLLLSDSGFYLCAWSGSFRGNQPQHFGDGTRLSIL.

This clonotype came up a few times. The rearrangement uses TRBV6-6 and TRBJ1-2; 8 positions agree with TRBD1. Germline lookup yields CDR1 MNHNY and CDR2 SVGAGI (reference sequence). Trimming at V came to 7 bases and at J to 6 bases, leaving 10 bases not matched to a gene. The CDR3 has 14 amino acids. CDR3: CASIPGQGMNGYTF. As DNA, the CDR3 is TGTGCCAGCATCCCCGGACAGGGCATGAATGGCTACACCTTC.